These 15 T cell receptor beta chains share one sample of origin, sequenced in a study of shared clonotypes between healthy human individuals. Sequencing used immunoSEQ multiplex PCR; TCRdb keeps in-frame clones, though not all of them. Of approximately 1.5 million clones in the sample, approximately 98.5% are singletons; the top ten hold approximately 0.4%. Input material: naive CD4+ T cells sorted from blood. The sample's subset: CD45RA+ positively selected. Receptors were obtained from a young man in good health.

About this clone: The same CDR3 is also encoded by other DNA sequences in this sample. The V gene is TRBV18, the J gene TRBJ1-5; D gene unclear. The CDR3 is 13 amino acids. V was shortened by 3 bases and J by 1 base, with 4 bases between the two germline ends. The germline gives CDR1 KGHSH, CDR2 LQKENI. The CDR3 sequence: CASSPSSNQPQHF. The CDR3 DNA follows: TGTGCCAGCTCACCTTCCAGCAATCAGCCCCAGCATTTT.

The rearrangement links TRBV5-1 to TRBJ2-3, with D maybe TRBD1 (5 bases). Deletions cut 0 bases from V and 2 bases from J, with 10 bases between. CDR3 length: 15 residues. Per germline, CDR1 SGHRS and CDR2 YFSETQ. The DNA of the CDR3 is TGCGCCAGCAGCTTGGAAGGGGCTGACACAGATACGCAGTATTTT. Its protein product is CASSLEGADTDTQYF.

The CDR3 here is CASSQVENREKLFF. The CDR3 DNA follows: TGTGCCAGCAGTCAAGTAGAAAATCGTGAAAAACTGTTTTTT. The chain employs TRBV6-5 and TRBJ1-4; D not certain. Germline values: CDR1 MNHEY, CDR2 SVGAGI. Trimming removed 5 bases from V and 7 bases from J, with 14 bases in between. The CDR3 has 14 residues.

In DNA form, the CDR3 reads TGTGCCAGCAGTCGTAAGTGGGGTCGGAACACTGAAGCTTTCTTT. It is translated as CASSRKWGRNTEAFF. The rearrangement links TRBV6-5 to TRBJ1-1; D is unresolved. The ends were cut back, 5 bases at V and 1 base at J, with 14 bases in the middle. The CDR3 runs to 15 residues. Per the germline V gene, CDR1 is MNHEY and CDR2 is SVGAGI.

The rearrangement joins TRBV5-1 to TRBJ2-5, with 7 bases lining up with TRBD1. Germline trimming cut 3 bases from V and 5 bases from J; bases unmatched to any gene: 7. The CDR3 contains 14 residues. Germline assignment: CDR1 SGHRS and CDR2 YFSETQ. The CDR3 DNA is TGCGCCAGCAGCTCCGGGACAGTCGAGGAGACCCAGTACTTC. It codes for CASSSGTVEETQYF. The full variable domain, rest sourced from reference TRBV5-1 and TRBJ2-5, is KAGVTQTPRYLIKTRGQQVTLSCSPISGHRSVSWYQQTPGQGLQFLFEYFSETQRNKGNFPGRFSGRQFSNSRSEMNVSTLELGDSALYLCASSSGTVEETQYFGPGTRLLVL.

V and J are TRBV7-8 and TRBJ2-1, with 9 bases identical to TRBD2. With V trimmed by 4 bases and J by 9 bases, 16 bases remained unmatched. CDR3 length: 17 amino acids. Germline CDR1 and CDR2: SGHVS and FQNEAQ. In DNA form, the CDR3 reads TGTGCCAGCAGCTCCTCACGCCGACTAGCGGCCGACGGTGAGCAGTTCTTC. Translating it yields CASSSSRRLAADGEQFF.

Written as DNA, the CDR3 is TGTGCCAGCCAAGGGGCCCACCAGCGCTACACCTTC. Residues: CASQGAHQRYTF. The V call is TRBV7-4, the J call TRBJ1-2; D may be TRBD1 (5 bases). CDR1 is SGHVT, CDR2 SQSDAQ, per germline. The CDR3 loop spans 12 amino acids. Trimming pared 8 bases from V and 9 bases from J, leaving 16 bases between.

The CDR3 DNA sequence: TGTGCCAGCAGCACCGGGACATCCCCCTACGAGCAGTACTTC. It translates to CASSTGTSPYEQYF. The V call is TRBV2, the J call TRBJ2-7, with D tentatively TRBD1 (6 bases). Trimming left V 6 bases short and J 2 bases short, with 14 bases between. The CDR3 has 14 residues. Germline assignment: CDR1 SNHLY and CDR2 FYNNEI. The complete variable domain, with remaining parts taken from reference TRBV2 and TRBJ2-7, reads EPEVTQTPSHQVTQMGQEVILRCVPISNHLYFYWYRQILGQKVEFLVSFYNNEISEKSEIFDDQFSVERPDGSNFTLKIRSTKLEDSAMYFCASSTGTSPYEQYFGPGTRLTVT.

The gene calls are TRBV9 and TRBJ1-1, with 8 bases lining up with TRBD1. The CDR3 runs to 20 residues. Germline lookup yields CDR1 SGDLS and CDR2 YYNGEE. Trimming cost V 4 bases and J 1 base; bases outside gene matches: 21. CDR3: CASSPGSGLGQANPNTEAFF. The CDR3 DNA sequence: TGTGCCAGCAGCCCGGGTAGTGGTTTGGGACAGGCCAACCCGAACACTGAAGCTTTCTTT.

The chain couples TRBV28 to TRBJ2-1; TRBD2 might be the D (6 bases). This CDR3 is built from 14 residues. The germline V gene has CDR1 MDHEN and CDR2 SYDVKM. Trimming removed 2 bases at V and 5 bases at J, with 10 bases between. The CDR3 protein is CASSLKGLNNEQFF. Here the CDR3 DNA reads TGTGCCAGCAGTTTAAAGGGACTGAACAATGAGCAGTTCTTC. Together with reference TRBV28 and TRBJ2-1, the CDR3 gives the full variable domain: DVKVTQSSRYLVKRTGEKVFLECVQDMDHENMFWYRQDPGLGLRLIYFSYDVKMKEKGDIPEGYSVSREKKERFSLILESASTNQTSMYLCASSLKGLNNEQFFGPGTRLTVL.

The J gene is TRBJ2-7, the V gene TRBV5-1, with D tentatively TRBD1 (5 bases). In germline, CDR1 is SGHRS, CDR2 YFSETQ. The CDR3 is 15 amino acids. V was pared by 4 bases and J by 3 bases, with 17 bases between. In nucleotides, the CDR3 is TGCGCCAGCAGCCTTCAGGGTGTCATAGACTACGAGCAGTACTTC. The encoded protein is CASSLQGVIDYEQYF.

The rearrangement links TRBV7-9 to TRBJ2-7, with TRBD1 identical over 8 bases. CDR1 is SEHNR, CDR2 FQNEAQ, per germline (reference sequence). The V and J ends lost 5 bases and 3 bases, in that order; junction bases with no gene match: 6. The CDR3 spans 14 residues. The CDR3 reads CASSNRDRIYEQYF. The CDR3 DNA follows: TGTGCCAGCAGCAACCGGGACAGGATCTACGAGCAGTACTTC.

The chain joins TRBV5-5 to TRBJ1-1; no reliable D call. Germline CDR1 is SGHKS and CDR2 is YYEKEE (reference sequence). CDR3 length: 15 amino acids. V was shortened by 1 base and J by 4 bases, with 14 bases between the two germline ends. DNA of the CDR3: TGTGCCAGCAGCTTGATTCAGCTTGCGTCCACTGAAGCTTTCTTT. This sequence encodes CASSLIQLASTEAFF.

The chain links TRBV9 to TRBJ1-3; 7 nucleotides line up with TRBD1. The CDR3 has 15 amino acids. Germline V gives CDR1 SGDLS, CDR2 YYNGEE. After removal of 3 bases from V and 2 bases from J, the junction contained 5 bases not matched to a gene. The CDR3 loop is CASSDHGTAGNTIYF. For the CDR3, the DNA is TGTGCCAGCAGCGATCACGGGACAGCTGGAAACACCATATATTTT.

The count of this clone is one. V is TRBV5-1 and J is TRBJ1-2, with D unclear. Trimming pared 1 base from V and 4 bases from J, leaving 11 bases between. This CDR3 is 14 amino acids long. CDR1 SGHRS and CDR2 YFSETQ come from the germline V gene. This CDR3 is CASSLNARVYGYTF. The CDR3 nucleotides read TGCGCCAGCAGCTTGAATGCGAGGGTCTATGGCTACACCTTC.